The present entry profiles one TCR beta chain with its context. Antigen unknown. This sample was taken from a study of Tregs in tolerant kidney transplant recipients. TCRdb's copy holds only in-frame clones and misses some; the assay was immunoSEQ multiplex PCR. The table has 15,000 to 17,000 clones, more than 90% seen once; the top ten hold 10% to 15%. Findings and caveats of the study: The small number of patients limits these findings pending further validation. The most relevant donor-specific Treg TCRbeta repertoire apparently came from expansion with activated donor B cells. Biological reproducibility was not directly addressed, but technical replication error appeared minimal.

Unstimulated regulatory T cells (CD4+CD25+CD127-), CD4+CD25- non-regulatory cells, CD4 and CD8 cells were FACS-sorted from thawed PBMCs. V gave up 5 bases and J gave up 5 bases, with 18 bases separating them. This CDR3 contains 15 residues. Germline V CDR1 and CDR2: SGHAT, FQDESV (reference sequence). The specimen was CD8+ T cells from blood. This sequence joins TRBV11-1 and TRBJ1-1; no clear D gene. This receptor was taken from a human donor in good health. In nucleotides, the CDR3 is TGTGCCAGCAGCCTAGGTGGGGTGGGGAAGACTGAAGCTTTCTTT. This encodes CASSLGGVGKTEAFF.